This entry features one T cell receptor (beta chain) sequence. Its antigen is as yet unknown. The CDR3 has 16 residues. V lost 1 base and J 4 bases, leaving 16 bases between the germline ends. Germline V gene lookup returns CDR1 SEHNR and CDR2 FQNEAQ (reference sequence). The source of the sample is a study of persistence of HIV-infected CD4 T cells. Stimulation used about 9.2 ug/mL lysate from CMV-infected fibroblasts. CD40L-negative CD69-negative CD45RO-high memory CD4+ T cells were sorted as populations depleted of antigen-responding cells. Inclusion required CMV-positive serology and CD4+ counts above 400 cells/uL. Sequencing used immunoSEQ version 4 in survey mode. Measured with immunoSEQ multiplex PCR; TCRdb has only the in-frame clones, and not every one. The table shows 40,000 to 50,000 clones, with around 75% occurring only once.

Sequencing used CD4+ T cells sorted from PBMCs after approximately 20-hour stimulation, obtained from a patient who received antiretroviral therapy. This receptor was obtained from an adult man with HIV who was CMV-seropositive. This chain uses TRBV7-9 with TRBJ1-1; TRBD1 is a possible D gene (6 bases). The CDR3 region has the DNA TGTGCCAGCAGCTTAGGTCTGGCGGGGGCGAGCACTGAAGCTTTCTTT. Translated: CASSLGLAGASTEAFF.